This TCR beta chain derives from a study of T cell changes during pregnancy in multiple sclerosis (dated by TCRdb to between 2018 and 2020). Concerning the study at large: Changes in the T cell repertoire over the course of pregnancy were examined in this study in women with multiple sclerosis.

The CDR3, from cysteine to phenylalanine, totals 15 residues. This entry keeps only the CDR3 DNA: 45 bases, framed from base 1. Per the germline V gene, SGDLS is the CDR1 and YYNGEE is the CDR2. V loses 1 base, J loses 5 bases, and the germline ends lie 13 bases apart. About this clone itself: It has no known antigen specificity. One base away there is no much larger clone; base qualities are not given.

Libraries came from the immunoSEQ multiplex PCR assay. The source is immuneACCESS, and TCRdb retained only in-frame sequences with V and J called. Part of the clones is not carried over; for the studies checked, unresolved V genes explain less than half of this, and the remainder is unexplained. This sample comprises 45,000 to 60,000 clones, 91% of them detected only once. The ten largest make up roughly 1.2% of the sample. The chain is made from TRBV9 and TRBJ2-1, with a weak D call of TRBD2 (6 bases match). The sample in question was peripheral blood, obtained after pregnancy. This receptor was taken from a female donor in good health, enrolled as a control in a pregnancy study. The CDR3 reads CASSVYAGGNNEQFF. The base sequence is TGTGCCAGCAGCGTATATGCCGGGGGTAACAATGAGCAGTTCTTC. The CDR3, completed at both ends by the reference TRBV9 and TRBJ2-1 genes, gives the full variable domain DSGVTQTPKHLITATGQRVTLRCSPRSGDLSVYWYQQSLDQGLQFLIQYYNGEERAKGNILERFSAQQFPDLHSELNLSSLELGDSALYFCASSVYAGGNNEQFFGPGTRLTVL.